These 8 T cell receptor beta chains originate from one sample sequenced in a study of shared clonotypes between healthy human individuals. Some clones are missing from TCRdb's copy, which holds only in-frame ones; the method was immunoSEQ multiplex PCR. The sample lists around 530,000 clones, around 78% occurring once. Sequenced: PBMCs. The receptors were gathered from a woman between 40 and 50 years old in good health. Some clones in this sample may be carry-over from other donors' samples.

The chain couples TRBV27 to TRBJ1-5, with D possibly matching TRBD1 (5 bases). The V gene's germline CDR1 is MNHEY and CDR2 SMNVEV (reference sequence). The CDR3 contains 15 residues. Trimming took 1 base from V and 5 from J, leaving 12 bases between them. The CDR3: CASSLWGRMDQPQHF. As DNA, the CDR3 is TGTGCCAGCAGTTTATGGGGACGGATGGATCAGCCCCAGCATTTT.

This chain connects TRBV5-1 to TRBJ2-2, with D perhaps matching TRBD1 (6 bases). The V and J ends lost 5 bases and 6 bases respectively, with 11 bases between them. CDR1 and CDR2 (germline): SGHRS, YFSETQ. The CDR3 is made up of 13 amino acids. Here the CDR3 reads CASRPDSAGELFF. Here the CDR3 DNA reads TGCGCCAGCAGACCGGACAGCGCCGGGGAGCTGTTTTTT.

The genes are TRBV5-4 and TRBJ2-1, with D possibly TRBD1 on 5 matching bases. Looked up from germline, CDR1 is SGHNT and CDR2 is YYREEE (reference sequence). The CDR3 sequence is 13 residues long. Trimming cost V 3 bases and J 6 bases, with 10 bases left between them. CDR3 amino acids: CASSSGQRNEQFF. CDR3 nucleotide sequence: TGTGCCAGCAGCTCAGGACAACGCAATGAGCAGTTCTTC.

In regard to this clone: A far larger clone is just one base off, so this is likely a read error. The sample holds other DNA sequences that translate to the same CDR3. CDR3 residues: CASSSTSGSINEQFF. CDR3 bases: TGCGCCAGCAGCTCGACTAGCGGGAGTATCAATGAGCAGTTCTTC. The rearrangement joins TRBV5-1 to TRBJ2-1; TRBD2 matches 12 bases. The germline V gene has CDR1 SGHRS and CDR2 YFSETQ. The CDR3 loop spans 15 amino acids. J was trimmed by 6 bases and V by 3 bases; bases with no gene match: 4.

This clone was recorded many times. The genes are TRBV7-9 and TRBJ2-1; TRBD2 aligns across 11 bases. The V segment lost 4 bases and the J segment 10 bases; nucleotides outside the gene matches: 9. The CDR3 runs to 15 residues. In germline, CDR1 is SEHNR, CDR2 FQNEAQ (reference sequence). The chain's CDR3 is CASSSGTSGHGEQFF. CDR3 nucleotide sequence: TGTGCCAGCAGCTCCGGGACTAGCGGTCATGGGGAGCAGTTCTTC.

This clone was counted only a few times. The V gene is TRBV28, the J gene TRBJ2-7; D gene unclear. Germline V gene data show CDR1 as MDHEN and CDR2 as SYDVKM. Trimming removed 7 bases at V and 4 bases at J, with 11 bases between. The CDR3 covers 12 residues. The CDR3 sequence is CASTNYGYEQYF. The CDR3 DNA sequence: TGTGCCAGCACCAACTACGGGTACGAGCAGTACTTC.

The CDR3 sequence: CASSQGLAGGGYNEQFF. CDR3 bases: TGTGCCAGCAGCCAAGGACTAGCGGGAGGGGGCTACAATGAGCAGTTCTTC. V usage is TRBV14 and J usage is TRBJ2-1; 14 bases agree with TRBD2. This CDR3 has 17 amino acids. Germline V lookup: CDR1 SGHDN, CDR2 FVKESK. The trim removed 1 base at V and 3 bases at J, leaving 2 bases unmatched.

With regard to this clone: This CDR3 is also generated by other DNA sequences in the sample. This chain links TRBV2 with TRBJ1-5; 8 bases are a match to TRBD1. After removal of 6 bases from V and 4 bases from J, the junction contained 2 bases not matched to a gene. This CDR3 spans 13 amino acids. Germline V gene data show CDR1 as SNHLY and CDR2 as FYNNEI. For the CDR3, the DNA is TGTGCCAGCAGCGGACAGGGAAATCAGCCCCAGCATTTT. It encodes CASSGQGNQPQHF.